This T cell receptor (beta chain) was recorded in a study of radiotherapy plus CTLA-4 blockade in lung cancer. Only in-frame clones appear in the TCRdb table, and some are missing; sequencing was by immunoSEQ multiplex PCR. The sample yields more than 75,000 clones, around 86% seen once. V lost 8 bases to trimming and J lost 8 bases, with 1 base between them. Per germline, CDR1 MNHEY and CDR2 SVGAGI. This CDR3 comprises 9 residues. V usage is TRBV6-5 and J usage is TRBJ1-6; D is unclear. Sequenced here: peripheral blood, sampled from a patient treated with radiotherapy plus ipilimumab. The TCR comes from a human donor with non-small cell lung cancer who had stable disease on radiotherapy plus ipilimumab. The CDR3 sequence is CASDSPLHF. CDR3 coding DNA: TGTGCCAGCGATTCACCCCTCCACTTT.